The sequence of this T cell receptor (beta chain) was determined in a study of a mutant IDH1 vaccine in newly diagnosed glioma. Described time point: week 47, end of study. Topical imiquimod accompanied each vaccine dose, which consisted of 300 ug of mutant IDH1 20-mer peptide. Profiling relied on immunoSEQ multiplex PCR, and the TCRdb table lists in-frame clones only, not all of them. The repertoire holds tens of thousands of clones, with 65% as singletons. Points on this clone: The antigen is undetermined.

The TCR was taken from a man between 40 and 49 years old with glioma. Some clones in this sample may be carry-over from other donors' samples. Specimen: peripheral blood mononuclear cells (PBMCs), collected from a glioma patient whose treatment included an IDH1 peptide vaccine.

CDR3 sequence: CSAVEGLNYGYTF. DNA for the CDR3: TGCAGCGCGGTAGAGGGCCTTAACTATGGCTACACCTTC. The rearrangement uses TRBV29-1 and TRBJ1-2; D not resolved. The CDR3 is 13 residues long. Germline V lookup: CDR1 SQVTM, CDR2 ANQGSEA. V was cut by 7 bases and J by 1 base, with 13 bases left in between. Full variable domain (missing parts from reference TRBV29-1 and TRBJ1-2): SAVISQKPSRDICQRGTSLTIQCQVDSQVTMMFWYRQQPGQSLTLIATANQGSEATYESGFVIDKFPISRPNLTFSTLTVSNMSPEDSSIYLCSAVEGLNYGYTFGSGTRLTVV.